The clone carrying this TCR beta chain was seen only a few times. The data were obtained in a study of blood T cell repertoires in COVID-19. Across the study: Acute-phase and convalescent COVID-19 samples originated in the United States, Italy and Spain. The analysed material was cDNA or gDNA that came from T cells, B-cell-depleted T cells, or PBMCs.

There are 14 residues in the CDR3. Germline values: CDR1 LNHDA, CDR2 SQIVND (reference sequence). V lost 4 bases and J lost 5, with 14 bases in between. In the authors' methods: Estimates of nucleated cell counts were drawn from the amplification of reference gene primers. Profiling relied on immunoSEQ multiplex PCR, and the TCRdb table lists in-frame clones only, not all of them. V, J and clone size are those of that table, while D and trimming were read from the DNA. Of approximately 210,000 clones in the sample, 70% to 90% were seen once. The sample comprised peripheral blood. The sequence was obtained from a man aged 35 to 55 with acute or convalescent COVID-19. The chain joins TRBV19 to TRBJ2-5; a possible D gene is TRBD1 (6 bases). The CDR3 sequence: CASSTSGVGETQYF. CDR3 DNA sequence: TGTGCCAGTAGTACATCAGGGGTTGGGGAGACCCAGTACTTC. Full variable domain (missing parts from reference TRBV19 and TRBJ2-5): DGGITQSPKYLFRKEGQNVTLSCEQNLNHDAMYWYRQDPGQGLRLIYYSQIVNDFQKGDIAEGYSVSREKKESFPLTVTSAQKNPTAFYLCASSTSGVGETQYFGPGTRLLVL.